The clone carrying this T cell receptor (beta chain) was picked up a small number of times. Its antigen is still unknown. The CDR3 covers 15 residues. The germline CDR1 and CDR2 sequences are SGHRS and YFSETQ. Between the trimmed V and J ends, which lost 1 base and 8 bases, there was a span of 16 bases. This sample is part of a study of blood T cells in healthy people across ages. Total RNA, at least 6 micrograms per sample, was extracted from PBMCs. Findings and limits, study-wide: A strong correlation was found between TCR beta diversity and the percentage of naive T cells.

Next came a second PCR, run for roughly 6 to 11 cycles, which used a sample-barcoded 5' primer along with a J-beta primer mix. TCRdb passed the 5' RACE reads through MiXCR, listing each CDR3 protein once. Of about 1,800,000 distinct CDR3 sequences in the sample, about 30% were seen once. This clonotype originated in a woman aged 25-40 years in good health. Sequencing input: blood. The rearrangement joins TRBV5-1 to TRBJ2-1; the D is unclear. The CDR3 sequence: CASSLRVSADHEQFF. The CDR3 DNA reads as TGCGCCAGCAGCTTGCGGGTTTCGGCGGACCATGAGCAGTTCTTC.